The source of this T cell receptor (beta chain) is a study of CD8 T cells in ankylosing spondylitis. The CDR3 totals 16 residues. Germline V gene sequence: CDR1 SEHNR, CDR2 FQNEAQ (reference sequence). The trim removed 1 base at V and 4 bases at J, leaving 7 bases unmatched. For TCR beta, libraries came from quantitative 5'-RACE with molecular barcodes. TCRdb processed the 5' RACE reads anew with MiXCR; each CDR3 protein has one entry. The table records about 510,000 distinct CDR3 sequences, about 5.4% of them present only once. This clonotype was detected ten times or more. Its antigen remains unidentified. Study-level points and caveats: Clones that were linked to disease were CD8+ and were relatively rare in peripheral blood. Ankylosing spondylitis blood seemed to carry a telltale TCR beta motif made of several highly homologous variants. A subset of motif variants has previously been described in the synovial fluid and blood of reactive arthritis. As reported, disease-linked clones showed significant enrichment in matched ankylosing spondylitis synovial fluid.

This receptor was taken from a male donor with ankylosing spondylitis. The chain links TRBV7-9 to TRBJ2-5, with 9 bases that match TRBD2. Specimen: blood, either unsorted or a sorted T cell fraction (not recorded which). Written as DNA, the CDR3 is TGTGCCAGCAGCTTAGGCTCCGGGACTAGCACAGAGACCCAGTACTTC. This codes for CASSLGSGTSTETQYF.